The entry below gives a single T cell receptor beta chain sequence along with its context. This sample was taken from a study of cytomegalovirus exposure and HLA in healthy donors. J lost 7 bases, V lost 5 bases, and 5 bases had no gene match. The germline gives CDR1 SGHRS, CDR2 YFSETQ. There are 14 residues in the CDR3. The PCR made use of 60 Vbeta and 13 Jbeta primers. Produced via immunoSEQ multiplex PCR; TCRdb's table is partial and in-frame only. The table has roughly 160,000 clones, roughly 80% seen once; the top ten hold around 2%. This sequence joins TRBV5-1 and TRBJ2-1; 11 nucleotides agree with TRBD2. Specimen: PBMCs. The source of this sequence is a man aged 45-60 years in good health and CMV-seropositive. CDR3 sequence: CASSYSGGVNEQFF. CDR3 DNA: TGCGCCAGCAGTTATAGCGGGGGGGTGAATGAGCAGTTCTTC.